A single sample gave rise to the 21 T cell receptor beta chains below, sequenced in a study of blood T cell repertoires in COVID-19. This table comes from immunoSEQ multiplex PCR, and its TCRdb copy is limited to in-frame clones, with some not included. The table includes approximately 45,000 clones, around 88% detected once. What was sequenced was peripheral blood. These TCRs come from a woman at least 80 years old with acute or convalescent COVID-19.

This clone is medium-sized. The V gene is TRBV6-4, the J gene TRBJ2-2; the match to TRBD2 covers 7 bases. V gave up 4 bases and J gave up 3 bases; unmatched junction bases: 5. The CDR3 consists of 15 residues. Germline CDR1 MRHNA, CDR2 SNTAGT. The CDR3 sequence: CASSAGTTDTGELFF. CDR3 sequence (DNA): TGTGCCAGCAGTGCTGGGACTACGGACACCGGGGAGCTGTTTTTT.

This chain links TRBV19 with TRBJ1-5; no clear D gene. Trimming took off 2 bases at V and 7 bases at J, with 12 bases between the two ends. Per the germline V gene, CDR1 is LNHDA and CDR2 is SQIVND (reference sequence). The CDR3 covers 14 residues. Here the CDR3 reads CASSIREGTQPQHF. CDR3 DNA: TGTGCCAGTAGTATACGGGAGGGTACCCAGCCCCAGCATTTT.

V usage is TRBV11-3 and J usage is TRBJ2-1, with 9 nucleotides matching TRBD2. The CDR3 is 19 residues long. CDR1 SGHNT and CDR2 YENEEA come from the germline V gene. V lost 3 bases, J lost 6 bases, and 18 bases stayed unmatched. The CDR3 DNA reads TGTGCCAGCAGCTTTCCGGTGGCTAGCGGGAAGCGGTTCGGCAATGAGCAGTTCTTC. Residues: CASSFPVASGKRFGNEQFF.

The V gene is TRBV11-2, the J gene TRBJ2-3, with TRBD1 identical over 8 bases. Losses at the gene ends were 4 bases for V and 3 bases for J; bases not matched to a gene: 3. There are 14 residues in the CDR3. CDR1 is SGHAT, CDR2 FQNNGV, per germline. The CDR3 sequence is CASSSGQGTDTQYF. The CDR3 DNA follows: TGTGCCAGCAGCTCCGGACAGGGTACAGATACGCAGTATTTT.

The chain joins TRBV6-6 to TRBJ2-3, with 7 bases that match TRBD1. This CDR3 has 14 amino acids. The V gene's germline CDR1 is MNHNY and CDR2 SVGAGI (reference sequence). With V trimmed by 6 bases and J by 4 bases, 7 bases remained unmatched. CDR3 coding DNA: TGTGCCAGCAGGAAAGATACAGGGGCAGATACGCAGTATTTT. This sequence encodes CASRKDTGADTQYF.

This clone was counted between two and nine times. This rearrangement joins TRBV5-5 to TRBJ1-4, with 9 bases fitting TRBD1. The germline V gene has CDR1 SGHKS and CDR2 YYEKEE (reference sequence). The V gene end was trimmed by 4 bases and the J gene end by 4 bases; junction bases not matched to a gene: 11. The CDR3 spans 17 residues. The CDR3 spells CASSLGDRARHNEKLFF. CDR3 DNA sequence: TGTGCCAGCAGCCTAGGGGACAGGGCCCGGCATAATGAAAAACTGTTTTTT.

The chain uses TRBV19 and TRBJ2-5; TRBD1 matches 7 bases. Germline lookup yields CDR1 LNHDA and CDR2 SQIVND (reference sequence). CDR3 size: 15 residues. Trimming cost V 6 bases and J 4 bases; bases outside gene matches: 11. Here the CDR3 DNA reads TGTGCCAGTAGCCCCTTGCAGGGGGTAGGAGAGACCCAGTACTTC. This codes for CASSPLQGVGETQYF.

This rearrangement joins TRBV6-5 to TRBJ2-5; maybe TRBD1 (7 bases). The CDR3 spans 15 residues. Germline loops: CDR1 MNHEY, CDR2 SVGAGI. Trimming shortened V by 0 bases and J by 5 bases, and 13 bases separated the two germline ends. As DNA, the CDR3 is TGTGCCAGCAGTTACTCCAGGGGGGCCCGGGAGACCCAGTACTTC. This translates into CASSYSRGARETQYF.

The chain employs TRBV9 and TRBJ1-1; 7 bases match TRBD1. V lost 7 bases, J lost 2 bases, and 14 bases stayed unmatched. This CDR3 has 16 amino acids. Germline V gives CDR1 SGDLS, CDR2 YYNGEE. The CDR3 DNA follows: TGTGCCAGCCGCGACGAGACCGGGACAGCAAACACTGAAGCTTTCTTT. This codes for CASRDETGTANTEAFF.

DNA for the CDR3: TGTGCCAGCAGCGCCGGGTGGGGGGTTGCAGGTACGCAGTATTTT. This translates into CASSAGWGVAGTQYF. The V call is TRBV7-2, the J call TRBJ2-3; a possible D gene is TRBD2 (6 bases). CDR3 length: 15 residues. The ends were cut back, 5 bases at V and 8 bases at J, with 20 bases in the middle. CDR1 is SGHTA and CDR2 is FQGNSA in the germline V gene.

In this sample, this clone turned up once. V and J are TRBV29-1 and TRBJ2-2; D unclear. Germline CDR1 reads SQVTM; CDR2 reads ANQGSEA. V lost 5 bases and J 6 bases, leaving 10 bases between the germline ends. This CDR3 has 12 residues. CDR3 in amino acids: CSVTGEAGELFF. The CDR3 nucleotides read TGCAGCGTTACCGGTGAGGCCGGGGAGCTGTTTTTT.

The rearrangement uses TRBV21-1 and TRBJ1-1; the D call in the table, TRBD1, was not verified against the DNA. TRBV21-1 is a pseudogene locus. CDR3 length: 19 amino acids. The CDR3 spells CASTPDSLHRNTPKGEAFF. CDR3 DNA: TGTGCCAGCACCCCTGACAGCCTCCACCGGAACACCCCGAAGGGTGAAGCTTTCTTT.

This chain uses TRBV7-8 with TRBJ1-1; D is unresolved. CDR1 SGHVS and CDR2 FQNEAQ come from the germline V gene. Between the trimmed V and J ends, which lost 2 bases and 2 bases, there was a span of 6 bases. This CDR3 is built from 13 residues. CDR3 amino acids: CASSLFGNTEAFF. In DNA form, the CDR3 reads TGTGCCAGCAGCTTATTCGGTAACACTGAAGCTTTCTTT.

The chain is built from TRBV4-1 and TRBJ2-5; 10 positions agree with TRBD2. V lost 5 bases, J lost 2 bases, and 11 bases stayed unmatched. This CDR3 is built from 17 residues. Germline values: CDR1 MGHRA, CDR2 YSYEKL. The CDR3 coding sequence is TGCGCCAGCAGCGAGGGAGTAGCGGGGGGCTCACAAGAGACCCAGTACTTC. Translating it yields CASSEGVAGGSQETQYF.

V usage is TRBV7-8 and J usage is TRBJ2-7, with 11 positions matching TRBD1. V lost 5 bases and J lost 4; bases outside the gene matches: 7. Germline V gene sequence: CDR1 SGHVS, CDR2 FQNEAQ. The CDR3 spans 15 residues. CDR3 sequence: CASSQYGTGGYEQYF. CDR3 in DNA: TGTGCCAGCAGCCAATACGGGACAGGGGGTTACGAGCAGTACTTC. The variable domain in full, with the rest retrieved from reference TRBV7-8 and TRBJ2-7, is GAGVSQSPRYKVAKRGQDVALRCDPISGHVSLFWYQQALGQGPEFLTYFQNEAQLDKSGLPSDRFFAERPEGSVSTLKIQRTQQEDSAVYLCASSQYGTGGYEQYFGPGTRLTVT.

This clone came up once. The chain employs TRBV7-5 and TRBJ1-3; TRBD1, the table's D call, was not compared with the DNA. TRBV7-5 is described as a pseudogene. The CDR3 is made up of 15 amino acids. The CDR3 is CARSRGQGDRNTIYF. The CDR3 nucleotides are TGTGCCAGAAGCCGAGGACAGGGAGATAGAAACACCATATATTTT.

J is TRBJ1-2 and V is TRBV2; perhaps TRBD1 as D (5 bases). CDR1 is SNHLY, CDR2 FYNNEI, per germline. This CDR3 comprises 15 residues. V lost 6 bases and J 10 bases, leaving 24 bases between the germline ends. DNA of the CDR3: TGTGCCAGCAGAACAGGCAAAGCCCCCGTTATGGACTACACCTTC. Its translation is CASRTGKAPVMDYTF. The complete variable domain, with remaining parts taken from reference TRBV2 and TRBJ1-2, reads EPEVTQTPSHQVTQMGQEVILRCVPISNHLYFYWYRQILGQKVEFLVSFYNNEISEKSEIFDDQFSVERPDGSNFTLKIRSTKLEDSAMYFCASRTGKAPVMDYTFGSGTRLTVV.

The J gene is TRBJ1-2, the V gene TRBV5-6; perhaps TRBD1 as D (6 bases). V was cut by 4 bases and J by 7 bases, with 17 bases left in between. CDR1 is SGHDT, CDR2 YYEEEE, per germline. This CDR3 has 14 residues. The CDR3 protein is CASSPGQRTTGYTF. The CDR3 DNA reads TGTGCCAGCAGCCCCGGACAGCGAACGACTGGCTACACCTTC. Together with reference TRBV5-6 and TRBJ1-2, the CDR3 gives the full variable domain: DAGVTQSPTHLIKTRGQQVTLRCSPKSGHDTVSWYQQALGQGPQFIFQYYEEEERQRGNFPDRFSGHQFPNYSSELNVNALLLGDSALYLCASSPGQRTTGYTFGSGTRLTVV.

This rearrangement joins TRBV5-4 to TRBJ2-3; TRBD1 agrees at 9 bases. The CDR3 spans 18 residues. CDR1 is SGHNT and CDR2 is YYREEE in the germline V gene (reference sequence). With 1 base clipped from V and 3 bases from J, the junction kept 12 bases outside the gene matches. DNA for the CDR3: TGTGCCAGCAGCTTGACAGGGGGCGCAGCCCCCAGTACAGATACGCAGTATTTT. This sequence encodes CASSLTGGAAPSTDTQYF.

J is TRBJ2-1 and V is TRBV5-4; the D gene is possibly TRBD2 (6 bases). The germline gives CDR1 SGHNT, CDR2 YYREEE (reference sequence). Trimming took 2 bases from V and 8 from J, leaving 11 bases between them. The CDR3 is made up of 13 amino acids. The CDR3, as DNA: TGTGCCAGCAGCTTAATCGGAGGGGATGAGCAGTTCTTC. It encodes CASSLIGGDEQFF.

J is TRBJ1-5 and V is TRBV6-5; 8 nucleotides line up with TRBD1. The CDR3 runs to 15 residues. Germline trimming cut 6 bases from V and 5 bases from J; bases unmatched to any gene: 9. The germline V gene has CDR1 MNHEY and CDR2 SVGAGI. The CDR3 DNA follows: TGTGCCAGCAGACCAGCGGGACAGGTAGATCAGCCCCAGCATTTT. This gives the protein CASRPAGQVDQPQHF.